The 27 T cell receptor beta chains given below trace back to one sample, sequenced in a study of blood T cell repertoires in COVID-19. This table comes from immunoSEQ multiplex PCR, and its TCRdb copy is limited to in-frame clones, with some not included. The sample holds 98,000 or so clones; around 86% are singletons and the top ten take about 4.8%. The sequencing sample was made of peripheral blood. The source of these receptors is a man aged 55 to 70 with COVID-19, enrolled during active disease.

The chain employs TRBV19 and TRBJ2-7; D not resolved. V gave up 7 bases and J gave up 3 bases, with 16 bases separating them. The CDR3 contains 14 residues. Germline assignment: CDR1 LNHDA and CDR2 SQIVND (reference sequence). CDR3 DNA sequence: TGTGCCAGTAAAGGCGAGGCCAAAGTCTACGAGCAGTACTTC. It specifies CASKGEAKVYEQYF.

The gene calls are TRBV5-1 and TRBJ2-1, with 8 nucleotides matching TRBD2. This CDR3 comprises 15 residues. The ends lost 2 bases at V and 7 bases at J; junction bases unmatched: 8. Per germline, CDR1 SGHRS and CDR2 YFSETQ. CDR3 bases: TGCGCCAGCAGCTTAAACAGCGGGGGTTCTAATGAGCAGTTCTTC. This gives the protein CASSLNSGGSNEQFF.

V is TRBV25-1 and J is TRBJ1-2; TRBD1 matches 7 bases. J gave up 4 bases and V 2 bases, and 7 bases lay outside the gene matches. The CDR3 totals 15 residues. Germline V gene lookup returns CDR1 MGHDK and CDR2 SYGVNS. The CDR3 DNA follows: TGTGCCAGCAGTGAAGGGAACAGGGGCTCCTATGGCTACACCTTC. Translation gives CASSEGNRGSYGYTF.

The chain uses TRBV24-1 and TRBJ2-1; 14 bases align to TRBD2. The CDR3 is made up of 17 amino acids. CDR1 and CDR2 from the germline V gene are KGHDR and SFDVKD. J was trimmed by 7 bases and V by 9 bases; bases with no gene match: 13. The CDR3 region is CATGGLAGEPFRNEQFF. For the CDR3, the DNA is TGTGCCACCGGGGGACTAGCGGGAGAACCCTTTCGGAATGAGCAGTTCTTC.

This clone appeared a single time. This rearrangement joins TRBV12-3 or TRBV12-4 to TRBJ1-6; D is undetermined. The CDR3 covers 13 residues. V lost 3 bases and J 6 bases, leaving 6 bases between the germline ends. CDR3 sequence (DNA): TGTGCCAGCAGTTTTGACTCTAATTCACCCCTCCACTTT. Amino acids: CASSFDSNSPLHF.

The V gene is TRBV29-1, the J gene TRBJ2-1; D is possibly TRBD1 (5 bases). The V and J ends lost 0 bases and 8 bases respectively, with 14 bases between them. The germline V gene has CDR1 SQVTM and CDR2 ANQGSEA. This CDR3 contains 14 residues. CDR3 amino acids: CSVEDRAIGDEQFF. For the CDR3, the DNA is TGCAGCGTTGAAGACAGGGCAATTGGAGATGAGCAGTTCTTC.

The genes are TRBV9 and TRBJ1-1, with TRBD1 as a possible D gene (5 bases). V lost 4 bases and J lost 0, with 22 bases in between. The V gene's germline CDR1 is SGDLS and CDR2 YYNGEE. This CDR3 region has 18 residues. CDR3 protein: CASSQALGQTVMNTEAFF. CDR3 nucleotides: TGTGCCAGCAGCCAGGCCCTGGGTCAGACAGTCATGAACACTGAAGCTTTCTTT. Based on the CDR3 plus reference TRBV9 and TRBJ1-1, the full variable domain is DSGVTQTPKHLITATGQRVTLRCSPRSGDLSVYWYQQSLDQGLQFLIQYYNGEERAKGNILERFSAQQFPDLHSELNLSSLELGDSALYFCASSQALGQTVMNTEAFFGQGTRLTVV.

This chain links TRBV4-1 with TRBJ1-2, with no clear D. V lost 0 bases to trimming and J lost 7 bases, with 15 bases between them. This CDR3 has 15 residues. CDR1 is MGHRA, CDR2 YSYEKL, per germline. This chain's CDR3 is CASSQEPGGSGGYTF. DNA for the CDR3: TGCGCCAGCAGCCAAGAGCCGGGAGGTTCTGGTGGCTACACCTTC.

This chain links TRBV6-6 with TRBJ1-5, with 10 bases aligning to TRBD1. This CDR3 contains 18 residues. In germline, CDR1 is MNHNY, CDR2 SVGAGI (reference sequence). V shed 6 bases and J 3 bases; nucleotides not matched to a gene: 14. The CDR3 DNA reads TGTGCCAGCAGCCGAGAATCTCCCGGGACAGGGGACAATCAGCCCCAGCATTTT. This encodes CASSRESPGTGDNQPQHF.

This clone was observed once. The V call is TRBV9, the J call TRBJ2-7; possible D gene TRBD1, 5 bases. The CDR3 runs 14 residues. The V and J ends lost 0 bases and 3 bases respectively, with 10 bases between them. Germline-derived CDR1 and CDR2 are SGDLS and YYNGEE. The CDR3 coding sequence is TGTGCCAGCAGCGTAGATCAGGGATACTACGAGCAGTACTTC. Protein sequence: CASSVDQGYYEQYF.

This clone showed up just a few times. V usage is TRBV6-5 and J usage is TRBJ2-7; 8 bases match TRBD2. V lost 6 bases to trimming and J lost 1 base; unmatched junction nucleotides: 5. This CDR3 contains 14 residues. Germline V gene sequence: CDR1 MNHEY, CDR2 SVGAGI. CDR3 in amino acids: CASSRGGGSYEQYF. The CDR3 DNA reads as TGTGCCAGCAGCCGGGGGGGAGGGTCCTACGAGCAGTACTTC.

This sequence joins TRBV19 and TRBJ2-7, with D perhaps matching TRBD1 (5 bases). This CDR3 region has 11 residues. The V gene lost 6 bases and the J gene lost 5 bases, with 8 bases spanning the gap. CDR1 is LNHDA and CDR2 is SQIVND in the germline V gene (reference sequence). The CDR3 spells CASRGLDEQYF. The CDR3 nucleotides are TGTGCCAGTAGGGGGCTTGACGAGCAGTACTTC. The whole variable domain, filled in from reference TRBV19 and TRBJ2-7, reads DGGITQSPKYLFRKEGQNVTLSCEQNLNHDAMYWYRQDPGQGLRLIYYSQIVNDFQKGDIAEGYSVSREKKESFPLTVTSAQKNPTAFYLCASRGLDEQYFGPGTRLTVT.

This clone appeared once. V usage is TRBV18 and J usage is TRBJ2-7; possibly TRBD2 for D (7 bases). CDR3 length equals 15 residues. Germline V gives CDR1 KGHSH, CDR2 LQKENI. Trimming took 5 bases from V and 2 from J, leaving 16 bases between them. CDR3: CASSTGAGATYEQYF. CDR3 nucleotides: TGTGCCAGCTCAACGGGGGCGGGGGCTACCTACGAGCAGTACTTC.

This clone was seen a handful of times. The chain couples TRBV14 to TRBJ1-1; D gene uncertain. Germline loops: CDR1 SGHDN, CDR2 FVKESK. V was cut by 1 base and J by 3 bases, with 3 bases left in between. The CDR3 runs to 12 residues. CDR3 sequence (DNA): TGTGCCAGCAGCCAAGCCTACACTGAAGCTTTCTTT. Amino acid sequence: CASSQAYTEAFF.

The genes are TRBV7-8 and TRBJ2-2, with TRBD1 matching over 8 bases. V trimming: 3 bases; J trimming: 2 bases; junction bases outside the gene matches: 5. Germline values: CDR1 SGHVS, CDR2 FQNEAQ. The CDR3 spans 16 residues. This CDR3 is CASSLRDRTNTGELFF. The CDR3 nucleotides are TGTGCCAGCAGCTTGAGGGACAGGACCAACACCGGGGAGCTGTTTTTT.

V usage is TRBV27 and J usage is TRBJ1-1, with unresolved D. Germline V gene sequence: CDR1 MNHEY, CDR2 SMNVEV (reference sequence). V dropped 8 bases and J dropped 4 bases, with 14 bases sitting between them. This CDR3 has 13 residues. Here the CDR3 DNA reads TGTGCCAGCCAAAGTCGGGGTTCCACTGAAGCTTTCTTT. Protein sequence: CASQSRGSTEAFF.

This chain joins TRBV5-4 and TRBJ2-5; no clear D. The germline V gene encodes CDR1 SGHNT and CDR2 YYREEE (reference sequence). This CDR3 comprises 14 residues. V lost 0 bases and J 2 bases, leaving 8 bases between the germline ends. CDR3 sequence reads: CASSLDQSQETQYF. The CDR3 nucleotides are TGTGCCAGCAGCTTGGACCAGTCTCAAGAGACCCAGTACTTC.

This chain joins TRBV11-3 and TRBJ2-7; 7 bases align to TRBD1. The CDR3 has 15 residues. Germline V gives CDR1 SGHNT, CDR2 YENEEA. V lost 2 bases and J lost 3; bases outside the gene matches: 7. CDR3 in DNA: TGTGCCAGCAGCTTAAAAGTGACAGGGAACTACGAGCAGTACTTC. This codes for CASSLKVTGNYEQYF.

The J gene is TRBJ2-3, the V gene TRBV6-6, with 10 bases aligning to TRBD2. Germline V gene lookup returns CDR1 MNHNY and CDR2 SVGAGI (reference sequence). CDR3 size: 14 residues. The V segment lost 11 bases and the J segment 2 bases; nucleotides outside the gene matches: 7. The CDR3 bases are TGTGCCTCCCGGGGACTAGCGTTCACAGATACGCAGTATTTT. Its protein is CASRGLAFTDTQYF.

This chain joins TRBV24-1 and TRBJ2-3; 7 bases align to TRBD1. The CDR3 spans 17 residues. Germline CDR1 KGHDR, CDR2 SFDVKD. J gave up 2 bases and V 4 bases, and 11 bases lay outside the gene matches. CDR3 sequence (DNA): TGTGCCACCAGTGACCCCCGGGACAGACAATTCACAGATACGCAGTATTTT. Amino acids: CATSDPRDRQFTDTQYF.

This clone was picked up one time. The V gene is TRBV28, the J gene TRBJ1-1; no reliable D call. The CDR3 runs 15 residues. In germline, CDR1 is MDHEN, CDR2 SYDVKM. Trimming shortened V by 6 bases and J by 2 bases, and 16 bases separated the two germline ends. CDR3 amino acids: CASSPPRAGNTEAFF. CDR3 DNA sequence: TGTGCCAGCAGCCCCCCCAGAGCGGGCAACACTGAAGCTTTCTTT.

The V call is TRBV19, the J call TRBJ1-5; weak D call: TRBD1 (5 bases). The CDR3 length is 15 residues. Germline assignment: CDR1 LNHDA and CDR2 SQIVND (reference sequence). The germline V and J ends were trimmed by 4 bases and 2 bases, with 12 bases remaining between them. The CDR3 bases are TGTGCCAGTAGTACAGGGTCTTTAGGCAATCAGCCCCAGCATTTT. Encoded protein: CASSTGSLGNQPQHF.

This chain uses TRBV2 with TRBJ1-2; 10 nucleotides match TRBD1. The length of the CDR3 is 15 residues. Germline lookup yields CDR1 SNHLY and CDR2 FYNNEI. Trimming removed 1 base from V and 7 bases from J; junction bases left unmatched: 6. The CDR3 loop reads CASSEGQGATGGYTF. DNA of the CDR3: TGTGCCAGCAGTGAAGGACAGGGGGCGACCGGTGGCTACACCTTC.

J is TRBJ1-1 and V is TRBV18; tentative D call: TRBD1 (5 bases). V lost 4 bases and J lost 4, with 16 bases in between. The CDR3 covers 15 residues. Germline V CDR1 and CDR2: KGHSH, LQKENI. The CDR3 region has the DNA TGTGCCAGCTCACGGGCCGGTGGCGGGGGCACTGAAGCTTTCTTT. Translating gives CASSRAGGGGTEAFF.

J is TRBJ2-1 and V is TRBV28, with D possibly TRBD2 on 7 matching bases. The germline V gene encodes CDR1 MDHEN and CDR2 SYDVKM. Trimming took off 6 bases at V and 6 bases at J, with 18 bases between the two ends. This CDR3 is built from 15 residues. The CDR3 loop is CASRFPGGALNEQFF. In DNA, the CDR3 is TGTGCCAGCAGATTCCCTGGGGGGGCTCTCAATGAGCAGTTCTTC.

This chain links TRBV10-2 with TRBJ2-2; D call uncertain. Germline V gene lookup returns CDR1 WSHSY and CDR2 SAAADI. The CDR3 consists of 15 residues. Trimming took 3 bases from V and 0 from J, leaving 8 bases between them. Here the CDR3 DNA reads TGCGCCAGCAGTGAACCTAGTTCGAACACCGGGGAGCTGTTTTTT. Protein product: CASSEPSSNTGELFF.

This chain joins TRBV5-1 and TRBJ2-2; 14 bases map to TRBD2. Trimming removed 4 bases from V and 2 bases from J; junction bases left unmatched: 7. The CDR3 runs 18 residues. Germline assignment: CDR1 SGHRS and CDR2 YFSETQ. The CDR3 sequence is CASSPGLAGDGNTGELFF. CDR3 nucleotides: TGCGCCAGCAGCCCGGGACTAGCGGGAGATGGAAACACCGGGGAGCTGTTTTTT.